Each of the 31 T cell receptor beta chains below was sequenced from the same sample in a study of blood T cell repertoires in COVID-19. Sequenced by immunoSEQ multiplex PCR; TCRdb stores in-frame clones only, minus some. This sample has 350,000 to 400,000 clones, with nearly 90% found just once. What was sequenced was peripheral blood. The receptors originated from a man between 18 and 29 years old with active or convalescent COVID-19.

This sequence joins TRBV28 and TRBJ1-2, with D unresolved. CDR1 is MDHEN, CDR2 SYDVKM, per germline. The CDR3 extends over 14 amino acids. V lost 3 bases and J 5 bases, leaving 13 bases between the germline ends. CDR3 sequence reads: CASSFNGNRYGYTF. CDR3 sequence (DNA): TGTGCCAGCAGTTTCAACGGGAACCGATATGGCTACACCTTC.

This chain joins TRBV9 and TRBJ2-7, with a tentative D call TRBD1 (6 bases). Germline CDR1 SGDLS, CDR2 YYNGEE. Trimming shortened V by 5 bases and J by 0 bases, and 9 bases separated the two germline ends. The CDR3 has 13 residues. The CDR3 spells CASSRGSSYEQYF. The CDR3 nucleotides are TGTGCCAGCAGTAGGGGGAGCTCCTACGAGCAGTACTTC. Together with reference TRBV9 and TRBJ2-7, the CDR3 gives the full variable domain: DSGVTQTPKHLITATGQRVTLRCSPRSGDLSVYWYQQSLDQGLQFLIQYYNGEERAKGNILERFSAQQFPDLHSELNLSSLELGDSALYFCASSRGSSYEQYFGPGTRLTVT.

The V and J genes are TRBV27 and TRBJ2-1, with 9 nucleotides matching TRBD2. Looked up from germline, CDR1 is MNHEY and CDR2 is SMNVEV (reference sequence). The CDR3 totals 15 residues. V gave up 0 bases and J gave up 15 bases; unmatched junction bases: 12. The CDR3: CASSLSHLAGGLPFF. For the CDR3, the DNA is TGTGCCAGCAGTTTATCCCACCTCGCGGGGGGGCTCCCGTTCTTC.

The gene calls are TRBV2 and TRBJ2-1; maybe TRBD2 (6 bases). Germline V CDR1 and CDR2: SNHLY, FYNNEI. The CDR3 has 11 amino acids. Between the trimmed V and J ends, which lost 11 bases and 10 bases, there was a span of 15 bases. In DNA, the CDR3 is TGTGCCCGCTCGGGGGAGCAGGAGCAGTTCTTC. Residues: CARSGEQEQFF. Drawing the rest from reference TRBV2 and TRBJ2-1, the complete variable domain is EPEVTQTPSHQVTQMGQEVILRCVPISNHLYFYWYRQILGQKVEFLVSFYNNEISEKSEIFDDQFSVERPDGSNFTLKIRSTKLEDSAMYFCARSGEQEQFFGPGTRLTVL.

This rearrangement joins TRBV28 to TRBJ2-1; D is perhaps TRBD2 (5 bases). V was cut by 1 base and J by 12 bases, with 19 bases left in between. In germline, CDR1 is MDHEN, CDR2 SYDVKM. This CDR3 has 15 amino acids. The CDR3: CASSLSQSFGETQFF. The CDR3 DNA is TGTGCCAGCAGTTTATCTCAATCGTTCGGGGAGACGCAGTTCTTC. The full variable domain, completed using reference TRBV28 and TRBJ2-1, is DVKVTQSSRYLVKRTGEKVFLECVQDMDHENMFWYRQDPGLGLRLIYFSYDVKMKEKGDIPEGYSVSREKKERFSLILESASTNQTSMYLCASSLSQSFGETQFFGPGTRLTVL.

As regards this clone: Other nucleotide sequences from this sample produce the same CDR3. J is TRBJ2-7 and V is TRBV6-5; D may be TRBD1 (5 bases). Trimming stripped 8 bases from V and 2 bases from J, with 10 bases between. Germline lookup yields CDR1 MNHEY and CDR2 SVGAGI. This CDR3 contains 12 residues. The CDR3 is CASGQGPYEQYF. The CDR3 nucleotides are TGTGCCAGCGGGCAGGGTCCCTACGAGCAGTACTTC.

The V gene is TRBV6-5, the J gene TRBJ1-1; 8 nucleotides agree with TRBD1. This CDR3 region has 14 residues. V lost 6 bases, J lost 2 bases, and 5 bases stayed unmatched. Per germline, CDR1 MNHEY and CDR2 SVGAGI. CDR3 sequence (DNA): TGTGCCAGCAGCCCCGGACAGGGCAACACTGAAGCTTTCTTT. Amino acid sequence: CASSPGQGNTEAFF.

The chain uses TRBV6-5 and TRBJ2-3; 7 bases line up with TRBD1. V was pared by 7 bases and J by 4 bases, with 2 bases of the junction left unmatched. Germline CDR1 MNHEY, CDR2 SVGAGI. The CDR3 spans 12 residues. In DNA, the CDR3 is TGTGCCAGCACAGGACAGGCAGATACGCAGTATTTT. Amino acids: CASTGQADTQYF.

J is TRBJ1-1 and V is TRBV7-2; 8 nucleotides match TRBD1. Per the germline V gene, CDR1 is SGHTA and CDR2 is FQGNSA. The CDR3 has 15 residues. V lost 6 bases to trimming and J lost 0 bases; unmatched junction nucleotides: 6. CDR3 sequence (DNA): TGTGCCAGCAGTATGACAGGGGTCATGAACACTGAAGCTTTCTTT. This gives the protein CASSMTGVMNTEAFF.

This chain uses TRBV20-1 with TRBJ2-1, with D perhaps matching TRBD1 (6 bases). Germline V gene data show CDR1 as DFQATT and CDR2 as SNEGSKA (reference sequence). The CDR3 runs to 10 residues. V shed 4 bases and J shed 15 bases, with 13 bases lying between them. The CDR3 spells CSATGDSGFF. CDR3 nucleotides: TGCAGTGCTACAGGGGATTCAGGGTTCTTC.

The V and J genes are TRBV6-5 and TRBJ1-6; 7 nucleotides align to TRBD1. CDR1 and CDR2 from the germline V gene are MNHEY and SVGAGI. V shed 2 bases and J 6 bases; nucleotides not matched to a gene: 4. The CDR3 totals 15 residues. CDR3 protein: CASSYRDRANSPLHF. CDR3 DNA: TGTGCCAGCAGTTACCGTGACAGGGCTAATTCACCCCTCCACTTT.

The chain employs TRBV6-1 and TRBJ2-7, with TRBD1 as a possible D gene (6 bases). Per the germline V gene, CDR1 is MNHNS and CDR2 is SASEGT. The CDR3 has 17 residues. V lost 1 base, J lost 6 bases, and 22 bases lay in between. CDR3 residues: CASSEERTRGIYGEQYF. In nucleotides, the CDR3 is TGTGCCAGCAGTGAAGAAAGAACTAGGGGGATTTATGGCGAGCAGTACTTC.

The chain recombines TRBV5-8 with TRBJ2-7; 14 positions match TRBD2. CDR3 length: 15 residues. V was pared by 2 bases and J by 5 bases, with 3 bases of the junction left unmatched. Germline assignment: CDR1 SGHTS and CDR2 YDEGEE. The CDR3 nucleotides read TGTGCCAGCAGCTTTGGGACTAGCGGGGGCGACGAGCAGTACTTC. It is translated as CASSFGTSGGDEQYF.

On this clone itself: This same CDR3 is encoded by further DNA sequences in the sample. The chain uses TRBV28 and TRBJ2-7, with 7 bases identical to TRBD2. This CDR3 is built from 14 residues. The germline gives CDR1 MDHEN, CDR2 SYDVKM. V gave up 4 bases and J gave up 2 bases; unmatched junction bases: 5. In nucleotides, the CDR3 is TGTGCCAGCAGTTCGGGGGGAGGTGCCTACGAGCAGTACTTC. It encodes CASSSGGGAYEQYF.

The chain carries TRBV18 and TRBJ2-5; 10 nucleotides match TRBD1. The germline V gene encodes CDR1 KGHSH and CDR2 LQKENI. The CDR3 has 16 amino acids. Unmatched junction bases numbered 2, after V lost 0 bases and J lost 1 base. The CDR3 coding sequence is TGTGCCAGCTCACCACCGGGACAGGGGACCCAAGAGACCCAGTACTTC. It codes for CASSPPGQGTQETQYF.

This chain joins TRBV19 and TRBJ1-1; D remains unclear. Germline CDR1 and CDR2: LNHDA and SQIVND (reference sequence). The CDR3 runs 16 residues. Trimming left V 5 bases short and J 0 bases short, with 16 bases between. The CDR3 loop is CASSPVVSGLNTEAFF. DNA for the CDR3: TGTGCCAGTAGTCCGGTAGTTTCAGGCCTGAACACTGAAGCTTTCTTT.

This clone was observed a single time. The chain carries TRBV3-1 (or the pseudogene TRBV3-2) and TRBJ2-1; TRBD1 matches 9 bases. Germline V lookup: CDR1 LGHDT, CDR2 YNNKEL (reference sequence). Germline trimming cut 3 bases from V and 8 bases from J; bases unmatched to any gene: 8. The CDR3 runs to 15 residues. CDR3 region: CASSHPDRGTDEQFF. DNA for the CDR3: TGTGCCAGCAGCCACCCCGACAGGGGGACCGATGAGCAGTTCTTC.

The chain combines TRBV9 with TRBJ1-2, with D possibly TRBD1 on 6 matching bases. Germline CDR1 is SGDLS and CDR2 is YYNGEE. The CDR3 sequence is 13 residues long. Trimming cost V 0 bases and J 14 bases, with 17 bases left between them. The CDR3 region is CASSVGTDLGGTF. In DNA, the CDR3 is TGTGCCAGCAGCGTAGGGACAGACCTTGGGGGTACCTTC.

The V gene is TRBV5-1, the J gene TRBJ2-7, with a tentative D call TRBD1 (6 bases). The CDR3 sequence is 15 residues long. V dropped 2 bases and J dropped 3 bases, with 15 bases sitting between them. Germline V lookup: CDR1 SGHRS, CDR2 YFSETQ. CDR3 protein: CASSFRTEEVYEQYF. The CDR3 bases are TGCGCCAGCAGCTTTCGGACAGAGGAGGTCTACGAGCAGTACTTC.

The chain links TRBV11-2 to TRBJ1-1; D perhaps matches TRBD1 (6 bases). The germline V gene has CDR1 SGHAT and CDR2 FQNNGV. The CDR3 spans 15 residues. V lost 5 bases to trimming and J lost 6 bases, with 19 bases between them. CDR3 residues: CASSSSTGRGSEAFF. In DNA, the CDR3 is TGTGCCAGCAGCAGTTCCACAGGGAGGGGCTCTGAAGCTTTCTTT.

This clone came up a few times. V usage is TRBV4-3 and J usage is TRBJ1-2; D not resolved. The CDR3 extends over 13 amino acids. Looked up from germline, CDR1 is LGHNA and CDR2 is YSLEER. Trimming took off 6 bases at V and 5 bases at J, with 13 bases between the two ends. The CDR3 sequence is CASRARGSYGYTF. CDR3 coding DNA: TGCGCCAGCAGGGCCCGGGGTTCGTATGGCTACACCTTC.

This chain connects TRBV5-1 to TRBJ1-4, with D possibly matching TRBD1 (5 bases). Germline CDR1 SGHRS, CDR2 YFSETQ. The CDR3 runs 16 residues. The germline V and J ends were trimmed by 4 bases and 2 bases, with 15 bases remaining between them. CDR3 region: CASSLDSKPTNEKLFF. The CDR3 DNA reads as TGCGCCAGCAGCCTCGACAGTAAACCGACTAATGAAAAACTGTTTTTT.

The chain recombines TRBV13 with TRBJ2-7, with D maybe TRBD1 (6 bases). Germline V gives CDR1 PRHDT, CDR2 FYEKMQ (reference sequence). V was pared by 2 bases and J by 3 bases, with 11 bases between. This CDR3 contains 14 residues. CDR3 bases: TGTGCCAGCAGCTTAACCGACAGGTACTACGAGCAGTACTTC. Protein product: CASSLTDRYYEQYF.

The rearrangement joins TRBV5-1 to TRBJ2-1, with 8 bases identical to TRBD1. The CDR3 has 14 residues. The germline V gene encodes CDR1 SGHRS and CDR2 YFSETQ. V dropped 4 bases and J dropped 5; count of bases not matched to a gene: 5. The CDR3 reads CASSGGQANNEQFF. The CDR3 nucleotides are TGCGCCAGCAGCGGGGGACAGGCAAACAATGAGCAGTTCTTC.

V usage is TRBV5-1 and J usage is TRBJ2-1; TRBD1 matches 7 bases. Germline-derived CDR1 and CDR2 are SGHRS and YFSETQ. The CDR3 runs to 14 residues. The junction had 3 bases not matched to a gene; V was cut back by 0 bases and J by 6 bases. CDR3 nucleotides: TGCGCCAGCAGCTTGGTGACAGGGCCCAATGAGCAGTTCTTC. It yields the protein CASSLVTGPNEQFF.

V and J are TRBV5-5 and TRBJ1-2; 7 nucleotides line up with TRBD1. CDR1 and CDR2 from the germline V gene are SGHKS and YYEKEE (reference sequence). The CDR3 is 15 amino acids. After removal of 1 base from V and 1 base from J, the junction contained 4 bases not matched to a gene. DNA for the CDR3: TGTGCCAGCAGCTTGTCTGGGACAGATAACTATGGCTACACCTTC. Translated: CASSLSGTDNYGYTF.

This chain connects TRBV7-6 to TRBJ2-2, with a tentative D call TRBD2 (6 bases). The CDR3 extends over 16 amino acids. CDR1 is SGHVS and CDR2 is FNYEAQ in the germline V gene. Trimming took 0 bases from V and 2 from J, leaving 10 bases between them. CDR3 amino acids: CASSLAHSGNTGELFF. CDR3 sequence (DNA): TGTGCCAGCAGCTTAGCGCATAGCGGAAACACCGGGGAGCTGTTTTTT.

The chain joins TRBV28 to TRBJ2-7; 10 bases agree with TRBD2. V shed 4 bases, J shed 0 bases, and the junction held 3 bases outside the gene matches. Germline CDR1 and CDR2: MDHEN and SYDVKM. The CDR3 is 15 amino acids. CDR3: CASSSRTSGSYEQYF. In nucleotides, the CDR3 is TGTGCCAGCAGTTCTCGGACTAGCGGCTCCTACGAGCAGTACTTC.

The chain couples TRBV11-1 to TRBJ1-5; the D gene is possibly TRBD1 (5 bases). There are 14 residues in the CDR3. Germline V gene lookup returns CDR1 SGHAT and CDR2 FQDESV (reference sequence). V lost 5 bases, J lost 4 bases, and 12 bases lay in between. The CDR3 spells CASSQGPLNQPQHF. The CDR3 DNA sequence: TGTGCCAGCAGCCAGGGCCCTCTTAATCAGCCCCAGCATTTT. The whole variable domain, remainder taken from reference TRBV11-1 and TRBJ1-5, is EAEVAQSPRYKITEKSQAVAFWCDPISGHATLYWYRQILGQGPELLVQFQDESVVDDSQLPKDRFSAERLKGVDSTLKIQPAELGDSAMYLCASSQGPLNQPQHFGDGTRLSIL.

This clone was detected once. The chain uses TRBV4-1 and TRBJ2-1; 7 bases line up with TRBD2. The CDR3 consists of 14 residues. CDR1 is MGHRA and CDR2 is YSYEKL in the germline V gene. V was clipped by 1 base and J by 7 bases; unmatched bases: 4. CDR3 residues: CASSQGTGGNEQFF. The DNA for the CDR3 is TGCGCCAGCAGCCAAGGGACCGGGGGGAATGAGCAGTTCTTC.

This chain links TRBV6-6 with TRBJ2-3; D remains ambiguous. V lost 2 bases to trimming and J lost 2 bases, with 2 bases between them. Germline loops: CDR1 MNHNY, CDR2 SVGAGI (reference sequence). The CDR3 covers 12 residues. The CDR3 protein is CASSYLTDTQYF. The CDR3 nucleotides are TGTGCCAGCAGTTACCTCACAGATACGCAGTATTTT.